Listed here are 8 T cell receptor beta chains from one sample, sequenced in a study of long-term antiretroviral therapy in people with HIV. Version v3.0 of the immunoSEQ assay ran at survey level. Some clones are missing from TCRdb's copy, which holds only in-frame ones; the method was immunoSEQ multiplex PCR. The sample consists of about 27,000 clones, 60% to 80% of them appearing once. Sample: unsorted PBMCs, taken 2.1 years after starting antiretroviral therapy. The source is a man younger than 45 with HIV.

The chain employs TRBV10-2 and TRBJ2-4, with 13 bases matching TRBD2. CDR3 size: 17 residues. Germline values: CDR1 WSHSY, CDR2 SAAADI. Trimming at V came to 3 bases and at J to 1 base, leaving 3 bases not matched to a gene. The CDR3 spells CASSELAGGTAKNIQYF. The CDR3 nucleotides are TGCGCCAGCAGTGAACTAGCGGGAGGGACGGCCAAAAACATTCAGTACTTC.

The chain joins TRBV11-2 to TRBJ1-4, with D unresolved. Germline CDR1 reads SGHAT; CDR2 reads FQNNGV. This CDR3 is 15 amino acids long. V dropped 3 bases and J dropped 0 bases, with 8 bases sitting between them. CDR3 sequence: CASSLGSATNEKLFF. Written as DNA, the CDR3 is TGTGCCAGCAGCTTGGGAAGCGCAACTAATGAAAAACTGTTTTTT.

CDR3 sequence (DNA): TGTGCCATCAGTGATGACAAGAATAAGGAAAATGAGCAGTTCTTC. This translates into CAISDDKNKENEQFF. V is TRBV10-3 and J is TRBJ2-1; D call uncertain. Trimming removed 3 bases from V and 7 bases from J, with 16 bases in between. The CDR3 is 15 residues long. Germline V CDR1 and CDR2: ENHRY, SYGVKD.

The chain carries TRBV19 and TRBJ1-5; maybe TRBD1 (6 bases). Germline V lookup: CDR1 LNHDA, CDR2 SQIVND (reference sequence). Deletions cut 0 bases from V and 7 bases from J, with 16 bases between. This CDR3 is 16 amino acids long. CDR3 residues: CASSIDPRGWGQPQHF. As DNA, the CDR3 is TGTGCCAGTAGTATAGACCCCAGGGGTTGGGGCCAGCCCCAGCATTTT.

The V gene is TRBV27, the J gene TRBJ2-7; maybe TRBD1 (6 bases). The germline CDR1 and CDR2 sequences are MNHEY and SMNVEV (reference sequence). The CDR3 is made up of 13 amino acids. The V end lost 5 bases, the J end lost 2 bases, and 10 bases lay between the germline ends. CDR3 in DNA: TGTGCCAGCAGTAGCCGGGACACCTACGAGCAGTACTTC. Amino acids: CASSSRDTYEQYF.

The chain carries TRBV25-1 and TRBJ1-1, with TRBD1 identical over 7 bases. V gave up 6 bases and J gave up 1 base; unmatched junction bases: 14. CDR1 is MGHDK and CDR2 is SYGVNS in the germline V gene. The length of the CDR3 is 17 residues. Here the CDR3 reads CASSHGTANTRNTEAFF. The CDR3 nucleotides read TGTGCCAGCAGCCACGGGACAGCCAACACCAGGAACACTGAAGCTTTCTTT. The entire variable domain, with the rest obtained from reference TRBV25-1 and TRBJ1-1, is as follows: EADIYQTPRYLVIGTGKKITLECSQTMGHDKMYWYQQDPGMELHLIHYSYGVNSTEKGDLSSESTVSRIRTEHFPLTLESARPSHTSQYLCASSHGTANTRNTEAFFGQGTRLTVV.

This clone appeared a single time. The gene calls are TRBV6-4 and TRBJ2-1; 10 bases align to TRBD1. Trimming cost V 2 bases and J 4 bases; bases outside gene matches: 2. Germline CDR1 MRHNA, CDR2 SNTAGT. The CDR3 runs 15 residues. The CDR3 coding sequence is TGTGCCAGCAGTGACGGGACAGGGGCATACAATGAGCAGTTCTTC. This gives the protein CASSDGTGAYNEQFF.

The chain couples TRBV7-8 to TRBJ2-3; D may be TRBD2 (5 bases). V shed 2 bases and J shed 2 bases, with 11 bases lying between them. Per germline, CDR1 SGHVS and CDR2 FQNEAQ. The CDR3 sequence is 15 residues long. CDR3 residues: CASSLKRISTDTQYF. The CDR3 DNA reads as TGTGCCAGCAGCTTAAAGCGGATATCCACAGATACGCAGTATTTT.